Presented here are 30 T cell receptor beta chains from one specimen sequenced in a study of identical twins. Via MiXCR, TCRdb re-called the 5' RACE reads, giving one row per CDR3 protein. Of 500,000 to 700,000 distinct CDR3 sequences in the sample, about 7.6% were seen once. The same sample was also studied in work on yellow fever vaccine responses in identical twins.

Source material: PBMCs. These receptors originate from a woman younger than 35 in good health.

This clonotype was observed many times. The chain links TRBV6-5 to TRBJ1-2; a possible D gene is TRBD1 (5 bases). The CDR3 is 13 amino acids. Germline CDR1 reads MNHEY; CDR2 reads SVGAGI. The germline V and J ends were trimmed by 4 bases and 6 bases, with 12 bases remaining between them. CDR3 coding DNA: TGTGCCAGCAGTTCCGGGACTCCCGATGGCTACACCTTC. Translation gives CASSSGTPDGYTF.

This clonotype showed up just a few times. V gene TRBV20-1 combines with J gene TRBJ2-1; 10 bases align to TRBD2. The J segment lost 15 bases and the V segment lost 0 bases, leaving 8 bases of the junction unmatched. CDR1 is DFQATT, CDR2 SNEGSKA, per germline (reference sequence). This CDR3 spans 13 amino acids. As DNA, the CDR3 is TGCAGTGCTAGAGATCAAGCGGGAGGGTCCCCGTTCTTC. This encodes CSARDQAGGSPFF.

Ten or more counts support this clonotype. The chain combines TRBV7-9 with TRBJ2-5; D may match TRBD1 or TRBD2 (5 bases each). V was shortened by 7 bases and J by 1 base, with 16 bases between the two germline ends. This CDR3 has 15 amino acids. Germline values: CDR1 SEHNR, CDR2 FQNEAQ (reference sequence). In nucleotides, the CDR3 is TGTGCCAGCACCGCCACGGGGCTTGGCCAAGAGACCCAGTACTTC. Amino acid sequence: CASTATGLGQETQYF.

This clonotype was observed a handful of times. V usage is TRBV11-2 and J usage is TRBJ2-7; D is undetermined. Trimming removed 5 bases from V and 3 bases from J, with 17 bases in between. CDR3 length: 15 amino acids. The germline gives CDR1 SGHAT, CDR2 FQNNGV. CDR3 sequence: CASSVGGSRIYEQYF. The CDR3 bases are TGTGCCAGCAGCGTCGGTGGGTCCCGAATCTACGAGCAGTACTTC. Using reference TRBV11-2 and TRBJ2-7 for the parts outside the CDR3, the full variable domain is EAGVAQSPRYKIIEKRQSVAFWCNPISGHATLYWYQQILGQGPKLLIQFQNNGVVDDSQLPKDRFSAERLKGVDSTLKIQPAKLEDSAVYLCASSVGGSRIYEQYFGPGTRLTVT.

The table lists this clonotype with a few counts. The chain uses TRBV28 and TRBJ2-3; D possibly corresponds to TRBD2 (5 bases). Germline V CDR1 and CDR2: MDHEN, SYDVKM. V was clipped by 5 bases and J by 0 bases, with 15 bases between them. The CDR3 is 16 amino acids. CDR3: CASSRRRRTSTDTQYF. DNA of the CDR3: TGTGCCAGCAGTAGGAGGCGGAGAACTAGCACAGATACGCAGTATTTT.

There are a few counts of this clonotype. J is TRBJ2-7 and V is TRBV5-1; TRBD1 might be the D (5 bases). This CDR3 has 13 residues. Trimming stripped 4 bases from V and 0 bases from J, with 8 bases between. CDR1 SGHRS and CDR2 YFSETQ come from the germline V gene. The DNA for the CDR3 is TGCGCCAGCAGCGAGGACAACTCCTACGAGCAGTACTTC. It is translated as CASSEDNSYEQYF.

This clonotype was counted between two and nine times. The chain has TRBV7-6 and TRBJ2-1, with a tentative D call TRBD2 (5 bases). The germline gives CDR1 SGHVS, CDR2 FNYEAQ. This CDR3 region has 15 residues. V shed 1 base and J shed 2 bases, with 9 bases lying between them. CDR3 sequence reads: CASSLEIGTYNEQFF. The CDR3 coding sequence is TGTGCCAGCAGCTTAGAGATCGGGACCTACAATGAGCAGTTCTTC. Full variable domain (rest looked up from reference TRBV7-6 and TRBJ2-1): GAGVSQSPRYKVTKRGQDVALRCDPISGHVSLYWYRQALGQGPEFLTYFNYEAQQDKSGLPNDRFSAERPEGSISTLTIQRTEQRDSAMYRCASSLEIGTYNEQFFGPGTRLTVL.

This clonotype came up a few times. The chain carries TRBV10-3 and TRBJ1-4; 7 bases fit TRBD1. Germline trimming cut 5 bases from V and 5 bases from J; bases unmatched to any gene: 8. The CDR3 is made up of 15 amino acids. Germline loops: CDR1 ENHRY, CDR2 SYGVKD. In DNA form, the CDR3 reads TGTGCCATCAGTTTCTCCGGGACAGAAAATGAAAAACTGTTTTTT. Its translation is CAISFSGTENEKLFF.

This clonotype showed up just a few times. V gene TRBV6-5 combines with J gene TRBJ2-1; 8 nucleotides match TRBD2. The CDR3 extends over 15 amino acids. V gave up 4 bases and J gave up 8 bases; unmatched junction bases: 10. The germline V gene has CDR1 MNHEY and CDR2 SVGAGI. The CDR3 region is CASSLSGGPSDEQFF. CDR3 DNA: TGTGCCAGCAGTTTATCGGGGGGGCCATCGGATGAGCAGTTCTTC.

The rearrangement uses TRBV4-1 and TRBJ2-1; tentative D call: TRBD2 (6 bases). Germline CDR1 MGHRA, CDR2 YSYEKL. The V gene lost 1 base and the J gene lost 5 bases, with 12 bases spanning the gap. The CDR3 consists of 15 residues. The CDR3 nucleotides are TGCGCCAGCAGCCAAGTTTCGGGAGTCAACAATGAGCAGTTCTTC. Residues: CASSQVSGVNNEQFF.

This chain connects TRBV10-3 to TRBJ2-1; perhaps TRBD1 as D (6 bases). The CDR3 sequence is 14 residues long. V lost 3 bases and J 15 bases, leaving 21 bases between the germline ends. CDR1 and CDR2 (germline): ENHRY, SYGVKD. Here the CDR3 DNA reads TGTGCCATCAGTGACCCTAGGACAGCCAAGTCTGCGTTCTTC. Protein sequence: CAISDPRTAKSAFF.

This clonotype was observed at least ten times. The V and J genes are TRBV11-2 and TRBJ2-1; 8 positions match TRBD2. The CDR3 is made up of 15 amino acids. J was trimmed by 7 bases and V by 5 bases; bases with no gene match: 10. From germline, CDR1 is SGHAT and CDR2 FQNNGV. In DNA form, the CDR3 reads TGTGCCAGCAGCATCTATGCGGGGGGAAGAAATGAGCAGTTCTTC. This encodes CASSIYAGGRNEQFF.

In its sample, this clonotype was seen many times. V usage is TRBV2 and J usage is TRBJ2-2; 9 nucleotides align to TRBD2. From germline, CDR1 is SNHLY and CDR2 FYNNEI. With 0 bases clipped from V and 7 bases from J, the junction kept 3 bases outside the gene matches. This CDR3 has 15 amino acids. The CDR3 region is CASSEAGLAGGELFF. The CDR3 DNA is TGTGCCAGCAGTGAAGCGGGACTAGCCGGCGGGGAGCTGTTTTTT.

There are a few counts of this clonotype. CDR3 sequence: CASSQRPGLAGGVGELFF. The CDR3 coding sequence is TGTGCCAGCAGCCAACGACCCGGACTAGCGGGAGGTGTCGGGGAGCTGTTTTTT. The rearrangement joins TRBV14 to TRBJ2-2, with TRBD2 matching 14 bases. This CDR3 is built from 18 residues. Unmatched junction bases numbered 9, after V lost 2 bases and J lost 7 bases. Per the germline V gene, CDR1 is SGHDN and CDR2 is FVKESK.

Only a few counts were recorded for this clonotype. The chain employs TRBV4-1 and TRBJ2-2; D uncertain. The CDR3 sequence is 15 residues long. From germline, CDR1 is MGHRA and CDR2 YSYEKL. V lost 0 bases, J lost 9 bases, and 14 bases lay in between. CDR3 in amino acids: CASSQDVPSSWELFF. The CDR3 DNA is TGCGCCAGCAGCCAAGATGTCCCTTCTTCCTGGGAGCTGTTTTTT.

The V and J genes are TRBV20-1 and TRBJ1-5; D not certain. Germline V gene sequence: CDR1 DFQATT, CDR2 SNEGSKA (reference sequence). V was pared by 7 bases and J by 6 bases, with 16 bases between. There are 13 residues in the CDR3. The CDR3 region has the DNA TGCAGTGTTTCCGGCCTCGTAGCTCAGCCCCAGCATTTT. It encodes CSVSGLVAQPQHF.

This clonotype showed up many times. This chain connects TRBV12-3 or TRBV12-4 to TRBJ2-4, with TRBD2 as a possible D gene (5 bases). This CDR3 contains 14 residues. Trimming took off 3 bases at V and 2 bases at J, with 8 bases between the two ends. The CDR3, as DNA: TGTGCCAGCAGTTTCGACGGGACCAAAAACATTCAGTACTTC. Its protein is CASSFDGTKNIQYF.

This clonotype was found many times. The V gene is TRBV3-1, the J gene TRBJ2-2, with D hard to call. This CDR3 is 16 amino acids long. Germline loops: CDR1 LGHDT, CDR2 YNNKEL (reference sequence). Trimming removed 0 bases at V and 6 bases at J, with 14 bases between. The CDR3: CASSQEGPRVAGELFF. CDR3 DNA sequence: TGTGCCAGCAGCCAAGAAGGGCCTAGAGTAGCCGGGGAGCTGTTTTTT. Using reference TRBV3-1 and TRBJ2-2 for the parts outside the CDR3, the full variable domain is DTAVSQTPKYLVTQMGNDKSIKCEQNLGHDTMYWYKQDSKKFLKIMFSYNNKELIINETVPNRFSPKSPDKAHLNLHINSLELGDSAVYFCASSQEGPRVAGELFFGEGSRLTVL.

A few counts support this clonotype. V and J are TRBV10-3 and TRBJ2-1; D is ambiguous. CDR3 length: 16 residues. Trimming shortened V by 7 bases and J by 0 bases, and 16 bases separated the two germline ends. CDR1 is ENHRY and CDR2 is SYGVKD in the germline V gene. The CDR3 protein is CAITGPPTSSYNEQFF. The CDR3 DNA is TGTGCCATCACTGGCCCCCCGACGAGCTCCTACAATGAGCAGTTCTTC.

This clonotype has a handful of counts. This rearrangement joins TRBV3-1 to TRBJ2-1; D unclear. The CDR3 is made up of 16 amino acids. Germline assignment: CDR1 LGHDT and CDR2 YNNKEL (reference sequence). The V and J ends lost 0 bases and 7 bases respectively, with 16 bases between them. The CDR3 loop is CASSQDRPSQRNEQFF. CDR3 coding DNA: TGTGCCAGCAGCCAAGATCGGCCATCCCAGAGGAATGAGCAGTTCTTC.

This clonotype was seen a handful of times. The chain combines TRBV29-1 with TRBJ2-2; no clear D. The CDR3 runs to 13 residues. The V gene lost 3 bases and the J gene lost 6 bases, with 11 bases spanning the gap. The germline gives CDR1 SQVTM, CDR2 ANQGSEA. DNA for the CDR3: TGCAGCGTTGATTACCCCAACTCCGGGGAGCTGTTTTTT. Its protein product is CSVDYPNSGELFF.

This clonotype has at least ten counts. This chain links TRBV10-3 with TRBJ2-2, with D possibly matching TRBD2 (5 bases). CDR1 is ENHRY, CDR2 SYGVKD, per germline. The CDR3 runs to 18 residues. Trimming pared 3 bases from V and 1 base from J, leaving 18 bases between. CDR3 bases: TGTGCCATCAGTGAACAGCGATGGACTGATAAGAACACCGGGGAGCTGTTTTTT. Its protein product is CAISEQRWTDKNTGELFF.

V gene TRBV20-1 combines with J gene TRBJ2-1, with 8 positions matching TRBD2. The V segment lost 6 bases and the J segment 7 bases; nucleotides outside the gene matches: 8. Germline CDR1 reads DFQATT; CDR2 reads SNEGSKA (reference sequence). The CDR3 covers 13 residues. As DNA, the CDR3 is TGCAGTGCAATTGCGGGACTAGGTAATGAGCAGTTCTTC. Its translation is CSAIAGLGNEQFF.

In this sample, this clonotype turned up a few times. This sequence joins TRBV5-1 and TRBJ1-2; 7 nucleotides agree with TRBD1. The germline CDR1 and CDR2 sequences are SGHRS and YFSETQ. This CDR3 region has 14 residues. Trimming cost V 4 bases and J 4 bases; bases outside gene matches: 7. The CDR3: CASSPDRKSYGYTF. CDR3 sequence (DNA): TGCGCCAGCAGCCCGGACAGGAAATCCTATGGCTACACCTTC.

Ten or more counts support this clonotype. CDR3 sequence (DNA): TGCAGTGCTTCCGGGACAGGGTCTTCCTACGAGCAGTACGTC. Protein product: CSASGTGSSYEQYV. The rearrangement joins TRBV20-1 to TRBJ2-7, with 9 bases aligning to TRBD1. V trimming: 5 bases; J trimming: 1 base; junction bases outside the gene matches: 6. CDR1 is DFQATT and CDR2 is SNEGSKA in the germline V gene (reference sequence). The CDR3 loop spans 14 amino acids.

The V call is TRBV20-1, the J call TRBJ2-2; D gene unclear. Germline assignment: CDR1 DFQATT and CDR2 SNEGSKA (reference sequence). The CDR3 has 13 residues. The V and J ends lost 3 bases and 7 bases respectively, with 12 bases between them. CDR3 in DNA: TGCAGTGCTAGCCCACCCTGGGGCGGGGAGCTGTTTTTT. It codes for CSASPPWGGELFF.

The chain joins TRBV12-3 or TRBV12-4 to TRBJ1-5; D not resolved. The CDR3 totals 16 residues. The V gene lost 1 base and the J gene lost 0 bases, with 10 bases spanning the gap. Here the CDR3 reads CASSLGSDYSNQPQHF. CDR3 in DNA: TGTGCCAGCAGTTTAGGGTCAGATTATAGCAATCAGCCCCAGCATTTT.

In this sample, this clonotype turned up a few times. V is TRBV5-1 and J is TRBJ1-5; D unclear. CDR1 SGHRS and CDR2 YFSETQ come from the germline V gene. The CDR3 covers 15 residues. V was clipped by 0 bases and J by 2 bases, with 9 bases between them. CDR3 in amino acids: CASSLGVIGNQPQHF. In DNA, the CDR3 is TGCGCCAGCAGCTTGGGGGTTATCGGCAATCAGCCCCAGCATTTT.

This clonotype was seen a handful of times. The chain is built from TRBV12-3 or TRBV12-4 and TRBJ1-2, with D tentatively TRBD1 (5 bases). The CDR3 extends over 13 amino acids. Between the trimmed V and J ends, which lost 3 bases and 4 bases, there was a span of 9 bases. The CDR3 coding sequence is TGTGCCAGCAGTTTCGACAGAAGCTATGGCTACACCTTC. Its translation: CASSFDRSYGYTF.

This clonotype was detected a few times. V and J are TRBV5-1 and TRBJ2-3, with no clear D. V lost 0 bases to trimming and J lost 3 bases, with 11 bases between them. Germline lookup yields CDR1 SGHRS and CDR2 YFSETQ. The CDR3 sequence is 15 residues long. CDR3 sequence (DNA): TGCGCCAGCAGCTTGGCTAGGGTTCGGACAGATACGCAGTATTTT. Residues: CASSLARVRTDTQYF. The variable domain in full, completed from reference TRBV5-1 and TRBJ2-3, reads KAGVTQTPRYLIKTRGQQVTLSCSPISGHRSVSWYQQTPGQGLQFLFEYFSETQRNKGNFPGRFSGRQFSNSRSEMNVSTLELGDSALYLCASSLARVRTDTQYFGPGTRLTVL.